These 16 T cell receptor beta chains were sequenced from one sample in a study of CD8+ T cells in alopecia areata. TCR sequencing used cDNA made by reverse transcription of extracted RNA. The method was immunoSEQ multiplex PCR; TCRdb's version includes in-frame clones alone and lacks a portion of them. This table holds approximately 54,000 clones, around 96% found once. Specimen: CD8+ T cells sorted from blood, collected at week 0. These receptors all stem from a human donor with alopecia areata.

V is TRBV5-6 and J is TRBJ2-5; 11 nucleotides align to TRBD1. Germline CDR1 is SGHDT and CDR2 is YYEEEE. The CDR3 contains 13 residues. V trimming: 7 bases; J trimming: 4 bases; junction bases outside the gene matches: 3. CDR3 residues: CASGGTGGETQYF. The CDR3 region has the DNA TGTGCCAGCGGAGGGACAGGGGGAGAGACCCAGTACTTC.

For the CDR3, the DNA is TGCGCCAGCAGCCAAGCCCAGGGGAACCCCTCCTACGAGCAGTACTTC. It specifies CASSQAQGNPSYEQYF. V and J are TRBV4-3 and TRBJ2-7; possible D gene TRBD1, 6 bases. The germline gives CDR1 LGHNA, CDR2 YSLEER. The CDR3 extends over 16 amino acids. V was trimmed by 1 base and J by 0 bases, leaving 13 bases between them.

This CDR3 is CASSQKGQGRGEQYF. In nucleotides, the CDR3 is TGCGCCAGCAGCCAAAAGGGCCAAGGCCGGGGGGAGCAGTACTTC. The V and J genes are TRBV4-1 and TRBJ2-7, with D tentatively TRBD2 (6 bases). The germline V and J ends were trimmed by 2 bases and 7 bases, with 18 bases remaining between them. The CDR3 sequence is 15 residues long. Germline assignment: CDR1 MGHRA and CDR2 YSYEKL.

This chain connects TRBV7-2 to TRBJ2-3; perhaps TRBD1 as D (5 bases). In germline, CDR1 is SGHTA, CDR2 FQGNSA. The CDR3 extends over 15 amino acids. With 0 bases removed from V and 3 bases from J, the gap between germline ends came to 10 bases. The CDR3 reads CASSLALRGTDTQYF. CDR3 coding DNA: TGTGCCAGCAGCTTAGCGTTAAGGGGAACAGATACGCAGTATTTT.

The genes are TRBV27 and TRBJ2-1; 9 positions match TRBD1. This CDR3 has 15 amino acids. V gave up 3 bases and J gave up 8 bases; unmatched junction bases: 8. The germline gives CDR1 MNHEY, CDR2 SMNVEV (reference sequence). The CDR3 here is CASSFPGQGSHEQFF. CDR3 bases: TGTGCCAGCAGTTTCCCGGGACAGGGTTCACATGAGCAGTTCTTC.

This chain connects TRBV7-9 to TRBJ2-3; D possibly corresponds to TRBD2 (6 bases). Per germline, CDR1 SEHNR and CDR2 FQNEAQ (reference sequence). The CDR3 totals 15 residues. The V and J ends lost 1 base and 3 bases respectively, with 11 bases between them. CDR3 nucleotides: TGTGCCAGCAGCTTAGTGGGCGGGATGACAGATACGCAGTATTTT. Protein: CASSLVGGMTDTQYF. Supplemented by reference TRBV7-9 and TRBJ2-3, the full variable domain reads DTGVSQNPRHKITKRGQNVTFRCDPISEHNRLYWYRQTLGQGPEFLTYFQNEAQLEKSRLLSDRFSAERPKGSFSTLEIQRTEQGDSAMYLCASSLVGGMTDTQYFGPGTRLTVL.

J is TRBJ2-5 and V is TRBV7-9, with D possibly being TRBD2 (5 bases). The CDR3 loop spans 17 amino acids. V was trimmed by 4 bases and J by 3 bases, leaving 21 bases between them. CDR1 and CDR2 from the germline V gene are SEHNR and FQNEAQ (reference sequence). The CDR3: CASSSFMASQRKETQYF. In nucleotides, the CDR3 is TGTGCCAGCAGCTCATTCATGGCATCTCAGCGGAAAGAGACCCAGTACTTC.

V gene TRBV10-3 combines with J gene TRBJ2-2, with D unresolved. The CDR3 spans 15 residues. Per the germline V gene, CDR1 is ENHRY and CDR2 is SYGVKD. Deletions cut 3 bases from V and 1 base from J, with 9 bases between. The chain's CDR3 is CAISEGHENTGELFF. The CDR3 DNA reads TGTGCCATCAGTGAAGGGCATGAGAACACCGGGGAGCTGTTTTTT.

This clone appeared a single time. The V and J genes are TRBV25-1 and TRBJ2-7; the D gene is possibly TRBD1 (5 bases). Germline CDR1 and CDR2: MGHDK and SYGVNS. V was pared by 10 bases and J by 6 bases, with 13 bases between. The CDR3 loop spans 11 amino acids. The CDR3 is CATERGAEQYF. The CDR3 DNA is TGTGCCACCGAACGTGGGGCCGAGCAGTACTTC.

This chain connects TRBV5-5 to TRBJ1-4; the D is unclear. V lost 0 bases to trimming and J lost 8 bases, with 5 bases between them. The CDR3 consists of 12 residues. Germline V gene sequence: CDR1 SGHKS, CDR2 YYEKEE (reference sequence). The CDR3 loop is CASSLGGEKLFF. The DNA of the CDR3 is TGTGCCAGCAGCTTGGGAGGAGAAAAACTGTTTTTT.

The chain combines TRBV4-1 with TRBJ2-1; D unresolved. There are 16 residues in the CDR3. The V end lost 4 bases, the J end lost 0 bases, and 13 bases lay between the germline ends. Germline V lookup: CDR1 MGHRA, CDR2 YSYEKL. CDR3 DNA sequence: TGCGCCAGCAGCCTCCGGCAGCAGAGCTCCTACAATGAGCAGTTCTTC. Protein sequence: CASSLRQQSSYNEQFF.

The CDR3 loop reads CASSQEPEASGPNSPLHF. The CDR3, as DNA: TGCGCCAGCAGCCAAGAGCCAGAGGCTTCGGGGCCTAATTCACCCCTCCACTTT. The chain employs TRBV4-1 and TRBJ1-6; D may be TRBD1 (5 bases). CDR3 length equals 18 residues. The V end lost 0 bases, the J end lost 6 bases, and 18 bases lay between the germline ends. The germline V gene encodes CDR1 MGHRA and CDR2 YSYEKL.

This sequence joins TRBV7-4 and TRBJ1-5; D possibly corresponds to TRBD1 (5 bases). CDR1 and CDR2 (germline): SGHVT, SQSDAQ. The length of the CDR3 is 19 residues. Deletions cut 2 bases from V and 0 bases from J, with 20 bases between. The CDR3 here is CASSLKLSAGTVSNQPQHF. For the CDR3, the DNA is TGTGCCAGCAGCTTAAAACTAAGCGCAGGGACCGTTAGCAATCAGCCCCAGCATTTT.

This chain links TRBV2 with TRBJ2-1; TRBD1 is a possible D gene (6 bases). The CDR3 runs to 14 residues. The V gene's germline CDR1 is SNHLY and CDR2 FYNNEI. The V end lost 10 bases, the J end lost 0 bases, and 13 bases lay between the germline ends. The CDR3 reads CANRALSSYNEQFF. The CDR3 nucleotides read TGTGCCAACAGGGCCCTATCCTCCTACAATGAGCAGTTCTTC.

V gene TRBV15 combines with J gene TRBJ1-2; 7 positions agree with TRBD1. The germline CDR1 and CDR2 sequences are LNHNV and YYDKDF (reference sequence). The trim removed 6 bases at V and 0 bases at J, leaving 4 bases unmatched. The CDR3 loop spans 14 amino acids. CDR3 protein: CATSPGTANYGYTF. CDR3 coding DNA: TGTGCCACCAGTCCCGGGACAGCTAACTATGGCTACACCTTC.

This rearrangement joins TRBV9 to TRBJ2-3, with D uncertain. V was trimmed by 0 bases and J by 3 bases, leaving 8 bases between them. CDR1 is SGDLS and CDR2 is YYNGEE in the germline V gene. CDR3 length: 14 amino acids. CDR3 loop: CASSVELGTDTQYF. The CDR3 nucleotides are TGTGCCAGCAGCGTAGAACTCGGGACAGATACGCAGTATTTT.